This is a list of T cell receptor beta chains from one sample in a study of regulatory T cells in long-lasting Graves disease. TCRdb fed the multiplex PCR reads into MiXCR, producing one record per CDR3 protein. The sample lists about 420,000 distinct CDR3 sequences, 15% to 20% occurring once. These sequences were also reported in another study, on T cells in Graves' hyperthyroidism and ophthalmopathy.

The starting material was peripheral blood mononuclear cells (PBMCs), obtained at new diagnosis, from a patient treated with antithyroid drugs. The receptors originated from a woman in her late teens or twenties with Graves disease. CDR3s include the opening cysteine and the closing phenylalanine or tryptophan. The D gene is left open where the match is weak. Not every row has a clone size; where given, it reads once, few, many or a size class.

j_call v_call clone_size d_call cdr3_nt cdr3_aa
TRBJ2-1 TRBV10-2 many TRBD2 TGCGCCAGCAGCGATGGTACGGTCCCTAGCGGGAGAAGTAGGTCCTACAATGAGCAGTTCTTC CASSDGTVPSGRSRSYNEQFF
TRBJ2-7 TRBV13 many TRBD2 TGTGCCAGCAGCCCCCCAGGCGGGAGTGCCAACGAGCAGTACTTC CASSPPGGSANEQYF
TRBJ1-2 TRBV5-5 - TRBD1 TGTGCCAGCAGCTTGGAGGGACAGAACTTATTAACTAACTATGGCTACACCTTC CASSLEGQNLLTNYGYTF
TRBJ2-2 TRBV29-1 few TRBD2 TGCAGCGTTGAAATTAGCGGGATAAACACCGGGGAGCTGTTTTTT CSVEISGINTGELFF
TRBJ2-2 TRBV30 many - TGTGCCTGGAGCCCAAGGCTTTGGGGGCCAACGAACACCGGGGAGCTGTTTTTT CAWSPRLWGPTNTGELFF
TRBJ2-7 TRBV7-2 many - TGTGCCAGCAGCTTAGATCGGCGCGAGCAGTACTTC CASSLDRREQYF
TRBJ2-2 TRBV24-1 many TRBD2 TGTGCCACCAGTCCCCCTGTAGCGGGAGGAAACACCGGGGAGCTGTTTTTT CATSPPVAGGNTGELFF
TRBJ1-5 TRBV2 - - TGTGCCAGCAGTGAATATGGGGGAGTAGGCAATCAGCCCCAGCATTTT CASSEYGGVGNQPQHF
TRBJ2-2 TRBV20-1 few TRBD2 TGCAGTGCTAGACGCGGGAGTAGGTCCGCCGGGGAGCTGTTTTTT CSARRGSRSAGELFF
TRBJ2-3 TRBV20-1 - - TGCAGTGCTAGTTCGGAGGGACTGGCAGATACGCAGTATTTT CSASSEGLADTQYF
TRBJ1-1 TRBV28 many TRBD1 TGTGCCAGCAGTCTCCCTACAGGGGAAAGGGACAAAGCTTTCTTT CASSLPTGERDKAFF
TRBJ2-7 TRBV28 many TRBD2 TGTGCCAGCAGAGCGGGAGGATTAAACGAGCAGTACTTC CASRAGGLNEQYF
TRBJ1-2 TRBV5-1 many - TGCGCCAGCAGCCCTGGTTGGGGGCGCGGCTATGGCTACACCTTC CASSPGWGRGYGYTF
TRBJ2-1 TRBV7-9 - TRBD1 TGTGCCAGCAGCTTGGACAGGGTTTTTGGGAATGAGCAGTTCTTC CASSLDRVFGNEQFF
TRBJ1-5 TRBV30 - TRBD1 TGTGCCTGGCGGGCAGGGGGAAATCAGCCCCAGGATTTT CAWRAGGNQPQDF
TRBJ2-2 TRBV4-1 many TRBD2 TGCGCCAGCAGCCAAGTTTATCCTAGCGGGAGCGGAACCGGGGAGCTGTTTTTT CASSQVYPSGSGTGELFF
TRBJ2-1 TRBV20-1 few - TGCAGTGCTAGCCGTGGTAGCATGAGCGATGAGCAGTTCTTC CSASRGSMSDEQFF
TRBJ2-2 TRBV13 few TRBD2 TGTGCCAGCAGCGGGGGACTAGCGGGAGGGCCCCCCGGGGAGCTGTTTTTT CASSGGLAGGPPGELFF
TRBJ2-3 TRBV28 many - TGTGCCAGCACCCCAGGGGGGGAGATCACAGATACGCAGTATTTT CASTPGGEITDTQYF
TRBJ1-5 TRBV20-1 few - TGCAGTGTATCGCGGGGACAAGCCAATCAGCCCCAGCATTTT CSVSRGQANQPQHF
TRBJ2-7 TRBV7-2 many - TGTGCCAGCAGCCCCTACTCTAGCGCCCGCTCCTACGAGCAGTACTTC CASSPYSSARSYEQYF
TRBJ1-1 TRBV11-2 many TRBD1 TGCGCCAGCAGCTTGGGTTTGGGGACAGGCGTGAACACTGAAGCTTTCTTT CASSLGLGTGVNTEAFF
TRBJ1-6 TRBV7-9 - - TGTGCCATCAGCTTTGGACAAACTAATTCACCCCTCCACTTT CAISFGQTNSPLHF
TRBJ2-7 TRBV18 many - TGTGCCAGCTCACCATCCTCTAGCTCCTACGAGCAGTACTTC CASSPSSSSYEQYF
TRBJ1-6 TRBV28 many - TGTGCCAGCAGTTTAGGGCGGAATAATTCACCCCTCCACTTT CASSLGRNNSPLHF
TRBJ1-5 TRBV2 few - TGTGCCAGCAGTGAATCGTACCCCAATCAGCCCCAGCATTTT CASSESYPNQPQHF
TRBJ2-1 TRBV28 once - TGTGCCAGCACCTCCCCCACTAGCCCACCTTCCTACAATGAGCAGTTCTTC CASTSPTSPPSYNEQFF
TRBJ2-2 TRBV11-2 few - TGTGCCAGCAGCCAGAAGAGCGCCGGGAGCGCGAACACCGGGGAGCTGTTTTTT CASSQKSAGSANTGELFF
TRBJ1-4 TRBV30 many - TGTGCCTGCGACAGAGGTGAAAAACTGTTTTTT CACDRGEKLFF
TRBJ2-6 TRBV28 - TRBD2 TGTGCCAGCAGTTTGTCCATAGCGGGAGGCCTCTCTGGGGCCAACGTCCTGACTTTC CASSLSIAGGLSGANVLTF
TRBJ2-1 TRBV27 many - TGTGCCAGCAGAGGACTGGATGAGCAGTTCTTC CASRGLDEQFF
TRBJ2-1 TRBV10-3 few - TGTGCCATCAGTAACAGGGGGGGTCGTTTGAATGAGCAGTTCTTC CAISNRGGRLNEQFF
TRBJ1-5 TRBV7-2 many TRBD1 TGTGCCAGCAGCTTTACGCCGGGACAGCCAAATCAGCCCCAGCATTTT CASSFTPGQPNQPQHF
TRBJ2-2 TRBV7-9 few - TGTGCCAGCAGGGATCCGGGGGGCCTAACCGGGGAGCTGTTTTTT CASRDPGGLTGELFF
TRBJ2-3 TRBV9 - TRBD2 TGTGCCAGCAGCGTAGAAGGCGGGAGTGCAGATACGCAGTATTTT CASSVEGGSADTQYF
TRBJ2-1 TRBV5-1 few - TGCGCCAGCAGCTTGGGTTGGGGAGATCAAGAACCATCCTACAATGAGCAGTTCTTC CASSLGWGDQEPSYNEQFF
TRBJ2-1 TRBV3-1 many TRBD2 TGTGCCAGCAGCCACTCAGTAGAGCTAGCGGGATCGGGTGAGCAGTTCTTC CASSHSVELAGSGEQFF
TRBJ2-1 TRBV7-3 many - TGTGCCAGCAGCTTATGGGGCTACAATGAGCAGTTCTTC CASSLWGYNEQFF
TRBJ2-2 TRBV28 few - TGTGCCAGCAGTTGGGAAGTGGAAACCGGGGAGCTGTTTTTT CASSWEVETGELFF
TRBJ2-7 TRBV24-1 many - TGTGCCACCTCTTTCTGGCGGAGCTACGAGCAGTACTTC CATSFWRSYEQYF
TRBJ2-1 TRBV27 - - TGTGCCAGCAGTCCCAGGGGGGGTCACGAGCAGTTCTTC CASSPRGGHEQFF